A few counts support the clone carrying this T cell receptor (beta chain). TCR alpha and beta CDR3 regions were amplified from RNA using iRepertoire nested multiplex PCR. MiXCR, run by TCRdb on the multiplex PCR reads, gives a single entry per CDR3 protein. The sample includes a few hundred thousand distinct CDR3 sequences, roughly 41% of them seen just once. J lost 4 bases, V lost 8 bases, and 9 bases had no gene match. The CDR3 is 15 amino acids. Germline-derived CDR1 and CDR2 are MNHEY and SMNVEV (reference sequence). The data are from a study of glioma-infiltrating T cells. Study context: Glioblastomas were WHO grade IV, sampled at first diagnosis; low-grade were grade II. Sequencing aimed for about 4- to 11-fold coverage of approximately 990,000 peripheral T cells.

The TCR originated in a human donor with low-grade glioma or glioblastoma, undergoing nonglioma brain surgery, or in good health (not recorded which). The chain recombines TRBV27 with TRBJ1-3, with 9 nucleotides matching TRBD1. Sequences were obtained from glioma tissue, nonneoplastic brain tissue, or PBMCs (not recorded which). The CDR3 reads CASRDRAVSGNTIYF. The CDR3 region has the DNA TGTGCCAGCCGGGACAGGGCGGTCTCGGGAAACACCATATATTTT.